Below, 2 T cell receptor beta chains from the same sample are listed, as sequenced in a study of T cell responses to AZD1222 COVID-19 vaccine. Generated by immunoSEQ multiplex PCR, the TCRdb table keeps only in-frame clones and is missing some. The data show approximately 100,000 clones, approximately 93% seen once. Material: peripheral blood, obtained on day 0 of AZD1222 vaccination. These receptors originate from an adult in good health.

To note about this clone: The junction and the germline gene differ at one end; a read error may be behind it. V and J are TRBV6-2 or TRBV6-3 and TRBJ2-2; D is possibly TRBD1 (5 bases). The CDR3 contains 16 residues. Germline V gene data show CDR1 as MNHEY and CDR2 as SVGEGT. CDR3 region: CASSYPLGLNIGELFF. CDR3 DNA sequence: TGTGCCAGCAGTTACCCTCTGGGGCTCAACATCGGGGAGCTGTTTTTT.

CDR3 sequence reads: CASSITTGSLYEQYF. DNA for the CDR3: TGTGCCAGTAGTATCACGACGGGGTCCTTATACGAGCAGTACTTC. The chain recombines TRBV19 with TRBJ2-7, with D possibly TRBD2 on 5 matching bases. Germline V gives CDR1 LNHDA, CDR2 SQIVND (reference sequence). The germline V and J ends were trimmed by 3 bases and 4 bases, with 16 bases remaining between them. The CDR3 contains 15 residues.